The 12 T cell receptor beta chains given below trace back to one sample, sequenced in a study of a mutant IDH1 vaccine in newly diagnosed glioma. As to time point: week 11, during vaccination. What each vaccine dose contained was 300 ug of mutant IDH1 20-mer peptide, accompanied by topical imiquimod. No cognate antigen is known for these TCRs. Profiled with immunoSEQ multiplex PCR; TCRdb holds only in-frame clones, not every one. The sample holds roughly 70,000 clones; about 81% are singletons and the top ten take 9% to 10%. This sample comprised PBMCs, obtained from a glioma patient whose treatment included an IDH1 peptide vaccine. These receptors were taken from a woman in her fifties or sixties with glioma.

The chain uses TRBV21-1 and TRBJ1-2; the D call TRBD1 from the table was never checked on the DNA. TRBV21-1 corresponds to a pseudogene. The length of the CDR3 is 16 residues. CDR3 nucleotides: TGTGCCAGCAGCAAAGTAGGGGCCCAATCCGATGATGGCTACACCTTC. It translates to CASSKVGAQSDDGYTF.

V usage is TRBV4-3 and J usage is TRBJ2-7; 13 positions match TRBD2. This CDR3 region has 17 residues. Germline V gene data show CDR1 as LGHNA and CDR2 as YSLEER. J was trimmed by 0 bases and V by 4 bases; bases with no gene match: 6. CDR3 in amino acids: CASSLGLAGVSSYEQYF. CDR3 nucleotides: TGCGCCAGCAGCCTCGGACTAGCGGGGGTGAGCTCCTACGAGCAGTACTTC.

The rearrangement joins TRBV10-3 to TRBJ1-1; 9 nucleotides line up with TRBD1. The germline V gene encodes CDR1 ENHRY and CDR2 SYGVKD. The length of the CDR3 is 15 residues. V lost 6 bases and J lost 3; bases outside the gene matches: 8. CDR3 sequence reads: CAIRSDRDRDTEAFF. The CDR3 DNA is TGTGCCATCAGATCCGACCGGGACAGGGACACTGAAGCTTTCTTT.

In DNA form, the CDR3 reads TGTGCCATCAGTGAGCCGAAGGTCGGGCGGCGGAGTGAAAAACTGTTTTTT. Translated, it gives CAISEPKVGRRSEKLFF. This chain links TRBV10-3 with TRBJ1-4; D is unclear. Germline CDR1 ENHRY, CDR2 SYGVKD. CDR3 size: 17 residues. The V end was cut by 2 bases, the J end by 7 bases, with 20 bases between.

The chain has TRBV27 and TRBJ1-1; D uncertain. V lost 1 base to trimming and J lost 8 bases, with 17 bases between them. CDR1 MNHEY and CDR2 SMNVEV come from the germline V gene (reference sequence). The CDR3 runs to 15 residues. The CDR3 region is CASSLYTVAPHEAFF. The CDR3, as DNA: TGTGCCAGCAGTTTATATACCGTCGCTCCTCACGAAGCTTTCTTT.

Comment on this clone: A read error may produce the germline difference seen at one junction end. CDR3 sequence (DNA): TGCGCCAGCAGTTTGGCAGGATCTGGAAACACCATATATTTT. Its translation: CASSLAGSGNTIYF. The V and J genes are TRBV5-1 and TRBJ1-3; D unresolved. CDR3 length: 14 amino acids. From germline, CDR1 is SGHRS and CDR2 YFSETQ. The full variable domain, in which reference TRBV5-1 and TRBJ1-3 provide the parts outside the CDR3, is KAGVTQTPRYLIKTRGQQVTLSCSPISGHRSVSWYQQTPGQGLQFLFEYFSETQRNKGNFPGRFSGRQFSNSRSEMNVSTLELGDSALYLCASSLAGSGNTIYFGEGSWLTVV.

This clone was observed a few times. The gene calls are TRBV6-6 and TRBJ2-1; D assignment may be TRBD1 or TRBD2 (6 bases each). Germline CDR1 is MNHNY and CDR2 is SVGAGI (reference sequence). Between the trimmed V and J ends, which lost 4 bases and 0 bases, there was a span of 10 bases. The length of the CDR3 is 15 residues. CDR3 nucleotides: TGTGCCAGCAGTTCGGGGGACATCTCCTACAATGAGCAGTTCTTC. This codes for CASSSGDISYNEQFF.

This clone was recorded only once. Different DNA sequences within this sample yield the same CDR3. The chain joins TRBV30 to TRBJ1-4; D is unresolved. V dropped 5 bases and J dropped 6 bases, with 13 bases sitting between them. Germline loops: CDR1 GTSNPN, CDR2 SVGIG (reference sequence). This CDR3 is 13 amino acids long. CDR3 region: CAWGRVTYEKLFF. In DNA form, the CDR3 reads TGTGCCTGGGGTCGAGTGACCTATGAAAAACTGTTTTTT.

This clone appeared once. The chain joins TRBV5-4 to TRBJ1-3; no reliable D call. CDR1 is SGHNT, CDR2 YYREEE, per germline (reference sequence). Trimming removed 4 bases at V and 1 base at J, with 12 bases between. The CDR3 is 15 amino acids. The CDR3 DNA reads as TGTGCCAGCAGCCCGGGCCTGGGGTCTGGAAACACCATATATTTT. Protein sequence: CASSPGLGSGNTIYF.

This clone has a single count. The J gene is TRBJ2-7, the V gene TRBV7-2; D tentatively fits TRBD1 or TRBD2 (5 bases each). The CDR3 has 13 residues. The V and J ends lost 6 bases and 4 bases respectively, with 13 bases between them. Germline V gene sequence: CDR1 SGHTA, CDR2 FQGNSA. The CDR3 nucleotides are TGTGCCAGCAGTGAGGGGTCAGCTTACGAGCAGTACTTC. Residues: CASSEGSAYEQYF.

This clone was seen more than once but under ten times. The chain carries TRBV5-6 and TRBJ2-6; D ambiguous. V lost 2 bases and J lost 0, with 9 bases in between. Germline V lookup: CDR1 SGHDT, CDR2 YYEEEE. The CDR3 is made up of 16 amino acids. The CDR3 bases are TGTGCCAGCAGCTTCAACTGGATCTCTGGGGCCAACGTCCTGACTTTC. This gives the protein CASSFNWISGANVLTF.

The chain couples TRBV6-5 to TRBJ2-7; tentatively, D is TRBD1 (6 bases). CDR1 is MNHEY, CDR2 SVGAGI, per germline. V was cut by 0 bases and J by 1 base, with 10 bases left in between. There are 15 residues in the CDR3. The CDR3 DNA reads as TGTGCCAGCAGTTACTCAGGGGGATCTTCCTACGAGCAGTACTTC. Protein: CASSYSGGSSYEQYF.